These T cell receptor beta chains were read from a single sample in a study of blood T cells in healthy people across ages. Each CDR3 protein gets one entry after TCRdb re-called the 5' RACE reads with MiXCR. The data contain about 570,000 distinct CDR3 sequences, 25% to 30% of them singletons. The source material was blood. These receptors came from a woman aged 70-85 years in good health. Both conserved end residues are part of each CDR3. Fields, in order: D gene, V gene, clone size, J gene, CDR3 DNA, CDR3 protein. A D gene is named only where the DNA matches it firmly. Rows give clone size only sometimes, using once, few, many, or a class for an expanded clone.

NA	TRBV5-5	NA	TRBJ2-1	TGTGCCAGCAGCTTGGGATCTAGGATGGACAATGAGCAGTTCTTC	CASSLGSRMDNEQFF
NA	TRBV7-2	NA	TRBJ1-4	TGTGCCAGCAGCGTCGGACTGAACCAAAAACTGTTTTTT	CASSVGLNQKLFF
NA	TRBV15	NA	TRBJ2-1	TGTGCCACCAGCAGCTCCCCTCACCTTGATGAGCAGTTCTTC	CATSSSPHLDEQFF
NA	TRBV7-3	NA	TRBJ2-3	TGTGCCAGCAGCTTAAGCCGCTCACCGGGAGATACGCAGTATTTT	CASSLSRSPGDTQYF
NA	TRBV7-2	NA	TRBJ1-5	TGTGCCAGCAGCTTAAGGATGGATCAGCCCCAGCATTTT	CASSLRMDQPQHF
NA	TRBV5-8	NA	TRBJ2-7	TGTGTCAGCAGCTTTCGTCGAGAGCAGTACTTC	CVSSFRREQYF
NA	TRBV6-2/TRBV6-3	NA	TRBJ2-1	TGTGCCACGACTAAGGGGGAAAGCTCCTACAATGAGCAGTTCTTC	CATTKGESSYNEQFF
NA	TRBV29-1	NA	TRBJ1-2	TGCAGCGTTGAAGAAGGGGAAAACTATGGCTACACCTTC	CSVEEGENYGYTF
TRBD1	TRBV20-1	few	TRBJ1-2	TGCAGTGCTAGGGAAGACAGGGTATTGAGGGGGTATGGCTACACCTTC	CSAREDRVLRGYGYTF
NA	TRBV7-3	NA	TRBJ1-1	TGTGCCAGCAGCTTCTCCAAGAACACTGAAGCTTTCTTT	CASSFSKNTEAFF
TRBD2	TRBV7-2	many	TRBJ2-5	TGTGCCAGCAGCTCCCTAGCGGGGGGTCTCCTAGGGGAGACCCAGTACTTC	CASSSLAGGLLGETQYF
TRBD1	TRBV10-3	many	TRBJ1-2	TGTGCCATCAGCGGGGGGGGACAGTTTTATGGCTACACCTTC	CAISGGGQFYGYTF
NA	TRBV6-6	many	TRBJ2-3	TGTGCCAGCAGTTCCCAGGGAGATACGCAGTATTTT	CASSSQGDTQYF
NA	TRBV12-3/TRBV12-4	NA	TRBJ2-5	TGTGCCAGCAGTTTAGGGGGGAGCGGGTTAGAGACCCAGTACTTC	CASSLGGSGLETQYF
TRBD1	TRBV3-1	NA	TRBJ2-5	TGTGCCAGCAGCCACCACGTGGGCAGGGGGACGCGGACCCAGTACTTC	CASSHHVGRGTRTQYF
NA	TRBV29-1	NA	TRBJ1-5	TGCAGCGTCCGGGACGGATCTAGCAATCAGCCCCAGCATTTT	CSVRDGSSNQPQHF
TRBD1	TRBV29-1	few	TRBJ1-1	TGCAGCGGGCGACAGGGGTTGAACACTGAAGCTTTCTTT	CSGRQGLNTEAFF
NA	TRBV9	few	TRBJ1-2	TGTGCCAGCAGCGTAGATGGTGGCTGCACCTTC	CASSVDGGCTF
TRBD1	TRBV18	many	TRBJ1-1	TGTGCCAGCTCACGGGGACAGGGACGGGGGAACACTGAAGCTTTCTTT	CASSRGQGRGNTEAFF
NA	TRBV20-1	few	TRBJ2-5	TGCAGTGCTAGAGATGGGGGGGCTCGAGAGACCCAGTACTTC	CSARDGGARETQYF
NA	TRBV19	few	TRBJ2-3	TGTGCCAGTATGGGGCAGGGGGGAGATACGCAGTATTTT	CASMGQGGDTQYF
NA	TRBV6-2/TRBV6-3	NA	TRBJ1-2	TGTGCCAGCAGGGACGCTCACTATGGCTACACCTTC	CASRDAHYGYTF
TRBD1	TRBV27	NA	TRBJ1-2	TGTGCCACCGAAATGACAGGGATAGGGGGACAATTATATGGCTACACCTTC	CATEMTGIGGQLYGYTF
TRBD1	TRBV15	few	TRBJ2-1	TGTGCCACCAGCGGCTACGACAGGGGGGCCTACAATGAGCAGTTCTTC	CATSGYDRGAYNEQFF
NA	TRBV4-1	few	TRBJ2-3	TGCGCCAGCAGCCAATCATCCGCAGATACGCAGTATTTT	CASSQSSADTQYF
TRBD1	TRBV20-1	NA	TRBJ2-7	TGCAGTGCTAGAGACTGGGACAGCTACTCCTACGAGCAGTACTTC	CSARDWDSYSYEQYF
NA	TRBV4-2	NA	TRBJ1-4	TGTGCCAGCAGCCGGGAGGAAGGAAAACTGTTTTTT	CASSREEGKLFF
TRBD1	TRBV9	NA	TRBJ1-4	TGTGCCAGCAGCCGGACAGGGGGATCAACTAATGAAAAACTGTTTTTT	CASSRTGGSTNEKLFF
NA	TRBV5-1	NA	TRBJ2-1	TGCGCCAGCAGCGCCTACATTAGGGTTGGCAATGAGCAGTTCTTC	CASSAYIRVGNEQFF
NA	TRBV11-2	NA	TRBJ1-1	TGTGCCAGCAGGCGATGGGGGGGCTCGAACACTGAAGCTTTCTTT	CASRRWGGSNTEAFF
NA	TRBV2	few	TRBJ1-2	TGTGCCAGCAATACCGCACAACCTAACTATGGCTACACCTTC	CASNTAQPNYGYTF
NA	TRBV10-3	NA	TRBJ2-4	TGTGCCATCAGTGACCCGGGAGCCAAAAACATTCAGTACTTC	CAISDPGAKNIQYF
TRBD2	TRBV4-2	many	TRBJ2-5	TGTGCCAGCAGCCCTGCTCTAGCGGGGCAGACCCAGTACTTC	CASSPALAGQTQYF
TRBD2	TRBV20-1	NA	TRBJ2-3	TGCAGTGCTAGAGATCCCAGCGGGGGTACCGATACGCAGTATTTT	CSARDPSGGTDTQYF
TRBD1	TRBV5-1	NA	TRBJ1-2	TGCGCCAGCAGCTCCTACTCCGGGACAGGCACTAACTATGGCTACACCTTC	CASSSYSGTGTNYGYTF
NA	TRBV6-2/TRBV6-3	few	TRBJ2-2	TGTGCCAGCAGCCGGGGATTGAGCGCGAACACCGGGGAGCTGTTTTTT	CASSRGLSANTGELFF
TRBD1	TRBV7-2	few	TRBJ1-1	TGTGCCAGCAGCTTAGCCGGGACAGGGGGATGGACTGAAGCTTTCTTT	CASSLAGTGGWTEAFF
NA	TRBV9	few	TRBJ2-1	TGTGCCAGCAGCGTAAGGGACCCCACGGCCAATGAGCAGTTCTTC	CASSVRDPTANEQFF
NA	TRBV20-1	few	TRBJ2-5	TGCAGTGCTAAATACAGTGAGGGGGTTGAGCAGTACTTC	CSAKYSEGVEQYF
NA	TRBV4-2	NA	TRBJ1-5	TGTGCCAGCAGCCAAGAGTTATGGGGAGGTCAGCCCCAGCATTTT	CASSQELWGGQPQHF
TRBD1	TRBV5-1	few	TRBJ1-1	TGCGCCAGCAGCCGTGAAAGGGACAGACAAGAAGCTTTCTTT	CASSRERDRQEAFF
TRBD2	TRBV20-1	few	TRBJ2-1	TGCAGTGCTCTTAGCGGGGGCCCGCGGGGTGAGCAGTTCTTC	CSALSGGPRGEQFF
NA	TRBV6-1	NA	TRBJ2-7	TGTGCCAGCAGTGATGTTGGCAATTCCTACGAGCAGTACTTC	CASSDVGNSYEQYF
NA	TRBV7-9	few	TRBJ2-1	TGTGCCAGCAGCCTGGACCTTGAGGGGGTCTTC	CASSLDLEGVF
NA	TRBV20-1	NA	TRBJ2-5	TGCAGTGCTAGAGATCGAATGGGACGGAGCGAAGAGACCCAGTACTTC	CSARDRMGRSEETQYF
NA	TRBV2	NA	TRBJ2-5	TGTGCCAGCAGTATCGAGACTGAAGAGACCCAGTACTTC	CASSIETEETQYF
TRBD1	TRBV25-1	few	TRBJ2-1	TGTGCCAGCAGTGAACCAAGGACAGGGGACAATGAGCAGTTCTTC	CASSEPRTGDNEQFF
TRBD2	TRBV4-1	NA	TRBJ2-1	TGCGCCAGCAGCCAAGAGGGTGCCGGGACTAGCGGGGGAGGCAATGAGCAGTTCTTC	CASSQEGAGTSGGGNEQFF
NA	TRBV3-1	few	TRBJ2-7	TGTGCCAGCAGCCGAGCTTTCTTAAGAAGAGAGCAGTACTTC	CASSRAFLRREQYF
NA	TRBV20-1	many	TRBJ1-1	TGCAGTGCTACCTCCACGCGTACTGAAGCTTTCTTT	CSATSTRTEAFF
NA	TRBV29-1	NA	TRBJ1-2	TGCAGCGCCGGTGAGGGGGACTATGGCTACACCTTC	CSAGEGDYGYTF
NA	TRBV6-2/TRBV6-3	NA	TRBJ1-5	TGTGCCAGCAGTCGGAACACGGCGGGCAATCAGCCCCAGCATTTT	CASSRNTAGNQPQHF
TRBD1	TRBV7-3	NA	TRBJ2-1	TGTGCCAGCAGCTCTAACAGGGGCCCCTACAATGAGCAGTTCTTC	CASSSNRGPYNEQFF
NA	TRBV5-1	NA	TRBJ2-1	TGCGCCAGCAGCTTGGTTGTTACAGGGCGCTCCTACAATGAGCAGTTCTTC	CASSLVVTGRSYNEQFF
NA	TRBV12-3/TRBV12-4	NA	TRBJ1-1	TGTGCCAGCAGAGGGGGGGGCCCTGAAGCTTTCTTT	CASRGGGPEAFF
NA	TRBV7-8	few	TRBJ2-3	TGTGCCAGCAGCTCCCGAGCGGTGGGCACAGATACGCAGTATTTT	CASSSRAVGTDTQYF
NA	TRBV5-1	NA	TRBJ1-2	TGCGCCAGCAGCTTGGGACAGACCTCTAACTATGGCTACACCTTC	CASSLGQTSNYGYTF
TRBD1	TRBV7-9	NA	TRBJ2-5	TGTGCCAGCAGCCCGGGACAGACGGGAACACAGTTGGCGGAGACCCAGCACTTC	CASSPGQTGTQLAETQHF
NA	TRBV15	NA	TRBJ2-5	TGTGCCACCAGCAGACTTACAGGGTTGGAAGAGACCCAGTACTTC	CATSRLTGLEETQYF
NA	TRBV5-1	few	TRBJ2-3	TGCGCCAGCAGTTCAGGCGTAACAGTTAGCACAGATACGCAGTATTTT	CASSSGVTVSTDTQYF